This TCR beta chain was documented in a study of neurological immune-mediated disorders. Study-level results: HTLV-1-associated myelopathy showed the most TCR clonal expansion; multiple sclerosis the least, below healthy controls. For the multiple sclerosis repertoire cluster, an association with any clinical or MRI feature was absent.

TCRdb itself ran the 5' RACE reads through MiXCR, one entry per CDR3 protein. The data show roughly 70,000 distinct CDR3 sequences, with less than 5.5% seen just once and about 2.7% held by the top ten. This clonotype was recorded many times. What it recognizes is unknown. Trimming took off 2 bases at V and 4 bases at J, with 5 bases between the two ends. The CDR3 is 12 residues long. The germline gives CDR1 SGHRS, CDR2 YFSETQ. The chain joins TRBV5-1 to TRBJ2-3, with a possible D match to TRBD1 (5 bases). Sequenced input: PBMCs. The clonotype originates from a young woman with multiple sclerosis. CDR3 region: CASSFRADTQYF. DNA of the CDR3: TGCGCCAGCAGCTTCAGGGCAGATACGCAGTATTTT. The full variable domain, rest sourced from reference TRBV5-1 and TRBJ2-3, is KAGVTQTPRYLIKTRGQQVTLSCSPISGHRSVSWYQQTPGQGLQFLFEYFSETQRNKGNFPGRFSGRQFSNSRSEMNVSTLELGDSALYLCASSFRADTQYFGPGTRLTVL.